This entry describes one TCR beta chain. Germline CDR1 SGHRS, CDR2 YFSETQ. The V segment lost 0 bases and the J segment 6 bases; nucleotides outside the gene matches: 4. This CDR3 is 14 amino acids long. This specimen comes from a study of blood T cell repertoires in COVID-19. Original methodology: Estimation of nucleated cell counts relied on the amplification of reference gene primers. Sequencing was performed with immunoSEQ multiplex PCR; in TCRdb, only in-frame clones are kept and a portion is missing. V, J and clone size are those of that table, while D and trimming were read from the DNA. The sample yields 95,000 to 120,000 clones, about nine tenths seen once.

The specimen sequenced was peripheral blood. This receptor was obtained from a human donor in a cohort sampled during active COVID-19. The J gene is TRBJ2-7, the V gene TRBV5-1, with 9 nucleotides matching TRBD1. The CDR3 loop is CASSLGQGDLEQYF. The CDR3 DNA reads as TGCGCCAGCAGCTTGGGACAGGGGGATCTCGAGCAGTACTTC.